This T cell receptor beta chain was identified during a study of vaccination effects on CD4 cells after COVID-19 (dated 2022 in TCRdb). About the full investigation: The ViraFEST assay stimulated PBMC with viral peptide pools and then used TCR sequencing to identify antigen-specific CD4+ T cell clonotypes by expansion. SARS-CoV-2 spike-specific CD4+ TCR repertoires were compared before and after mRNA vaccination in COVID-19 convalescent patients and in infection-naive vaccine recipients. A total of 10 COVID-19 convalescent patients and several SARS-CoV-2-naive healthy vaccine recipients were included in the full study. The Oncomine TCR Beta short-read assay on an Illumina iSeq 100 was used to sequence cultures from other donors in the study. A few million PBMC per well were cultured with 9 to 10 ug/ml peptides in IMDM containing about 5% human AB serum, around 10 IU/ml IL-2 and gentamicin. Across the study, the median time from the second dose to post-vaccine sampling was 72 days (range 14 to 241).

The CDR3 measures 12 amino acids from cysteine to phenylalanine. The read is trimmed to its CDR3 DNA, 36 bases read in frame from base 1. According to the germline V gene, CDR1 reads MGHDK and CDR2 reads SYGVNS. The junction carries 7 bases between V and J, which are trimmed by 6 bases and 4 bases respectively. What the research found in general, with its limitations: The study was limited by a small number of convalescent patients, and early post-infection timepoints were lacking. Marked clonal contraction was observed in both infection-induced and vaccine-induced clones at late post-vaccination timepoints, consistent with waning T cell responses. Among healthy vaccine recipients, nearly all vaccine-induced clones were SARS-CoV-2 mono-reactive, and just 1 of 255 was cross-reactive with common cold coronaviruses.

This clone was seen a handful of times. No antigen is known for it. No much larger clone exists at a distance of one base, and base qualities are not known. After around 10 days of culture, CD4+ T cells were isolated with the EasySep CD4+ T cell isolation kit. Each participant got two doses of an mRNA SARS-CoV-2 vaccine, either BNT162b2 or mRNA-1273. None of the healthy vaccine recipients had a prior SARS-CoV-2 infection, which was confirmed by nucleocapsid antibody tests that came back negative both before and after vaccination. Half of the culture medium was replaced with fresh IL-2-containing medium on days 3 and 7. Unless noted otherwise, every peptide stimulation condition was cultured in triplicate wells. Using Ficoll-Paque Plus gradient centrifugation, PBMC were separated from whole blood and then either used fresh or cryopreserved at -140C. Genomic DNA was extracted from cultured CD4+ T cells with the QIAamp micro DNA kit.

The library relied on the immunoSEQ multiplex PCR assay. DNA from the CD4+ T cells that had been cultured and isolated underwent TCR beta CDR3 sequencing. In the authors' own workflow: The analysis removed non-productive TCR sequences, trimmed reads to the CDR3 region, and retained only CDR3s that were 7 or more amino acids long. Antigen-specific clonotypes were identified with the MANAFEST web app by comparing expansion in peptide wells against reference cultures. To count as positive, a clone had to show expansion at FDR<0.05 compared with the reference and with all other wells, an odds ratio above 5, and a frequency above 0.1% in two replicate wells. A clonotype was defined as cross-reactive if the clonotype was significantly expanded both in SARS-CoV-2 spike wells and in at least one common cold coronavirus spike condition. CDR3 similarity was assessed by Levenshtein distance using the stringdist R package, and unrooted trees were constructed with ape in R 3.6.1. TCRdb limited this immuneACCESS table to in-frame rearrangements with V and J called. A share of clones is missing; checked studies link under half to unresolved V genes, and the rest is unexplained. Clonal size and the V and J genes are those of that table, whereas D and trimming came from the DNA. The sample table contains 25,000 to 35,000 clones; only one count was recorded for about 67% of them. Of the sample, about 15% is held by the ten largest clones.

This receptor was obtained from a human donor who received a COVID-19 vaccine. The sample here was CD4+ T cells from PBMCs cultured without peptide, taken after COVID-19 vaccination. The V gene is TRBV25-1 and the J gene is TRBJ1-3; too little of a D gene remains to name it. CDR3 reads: CASSDRGNTIYF. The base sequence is TGTGCCAGCAGCGACCGAGGAAACACCATATATTTT.